The clone carrying this TCR beta chain was counted a single time. V lost 0 bases to trimming and J lost 1 base, with 11 bases between them. Germline CDR1 is SGDLS and CDR2 is YYNGEE. The CDR3 extends over 15 amino acids. The sample is drawn from a study of sequential checkpoint blockade in melanoma. Study background: First-line arms were nivolumab then ipilimumab, or the reverse, randomized 1:1.

Treatment here: randomized to nivolumab then ipilimumab (arm A) or the reverse (arm B). From thawed PBMCs, live CD3+CD8+ cells negative for CD19 and CD56 were sorted. Clones were sequenced by immunoSEQ multiplex PCR, and TCRdb holds only the in-frame ones, with some missing. In the table there are about 22,000 clones, roughly 80% of which are singletons. The sample here was CD8+ T cells sorted from blood (inferred from file names), taken from a patient given nivolumab and ipilimumab in sequence. The chain carries TRBV9 and TRBJ2-7, with a tentative D call TRBD2 (7 bases). This TCR was sampled from a human donor with melanoma. The CDR3 DNA sequence: TGTGCCAGCAGCGTAGGCGGGGGCCGATCCTACGAGCAGTACTTC. It codes for CASSVGGGRSYEQYF.